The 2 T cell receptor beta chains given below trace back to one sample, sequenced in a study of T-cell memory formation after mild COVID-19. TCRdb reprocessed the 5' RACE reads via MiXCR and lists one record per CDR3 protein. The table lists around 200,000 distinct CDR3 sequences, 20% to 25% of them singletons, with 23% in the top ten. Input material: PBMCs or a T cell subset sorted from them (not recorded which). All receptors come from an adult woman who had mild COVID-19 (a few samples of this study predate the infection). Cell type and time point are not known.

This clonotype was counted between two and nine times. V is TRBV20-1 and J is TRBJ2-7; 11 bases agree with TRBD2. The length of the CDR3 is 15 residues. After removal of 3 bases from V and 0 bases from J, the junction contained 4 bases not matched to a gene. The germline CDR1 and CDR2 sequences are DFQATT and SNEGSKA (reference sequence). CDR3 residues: CSASSGRASSYEQYF. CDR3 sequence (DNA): TGCAGTGCTAGTAGCGGGAGGGCAAGCTCCTACGAGCAGTACTTC.

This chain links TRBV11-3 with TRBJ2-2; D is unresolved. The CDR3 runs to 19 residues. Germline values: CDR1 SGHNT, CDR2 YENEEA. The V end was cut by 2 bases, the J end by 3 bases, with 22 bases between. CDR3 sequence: CASSLWLGQSISDTGELFF. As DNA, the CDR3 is TGTGCCAGCAGCTTATGGCTGGGCCAGTCCATCTCGGACACCGGGGAGCTGTTTTTT. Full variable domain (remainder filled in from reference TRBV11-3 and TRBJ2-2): EAGVVQSPRYKIIEKKQPVAFWCNPISGHNTLYWYLQNLGQGPELLIRYENEEAVDDSQLPKDRFSAERLKGVDSTLKIQPAELGDSAVYLCASSLWLGQSISDTGELFFGEGSRLTVL.